This is a list of T cell receptor beta chains from one sample in a study of identical twins. TCRdb recomputed calls from the 5' RACE reads with MiXCR, one row per CDR3 protein. The top ten hold more than 4% of the sample, which has 600,000 to 800,000 distinct CDR3 sequences, 21% seen once. This sample also belongs to another study, concerning T cells expressing NK-cell markers.

The sequenced sample consisted of PBMCs. The receptor set was obtained from a woman aged 18-30 years in good health. The conserved cysteine and the conserved F or W are not part of the CDR3 here. A D gene is named only where the DNA matches it firmly.

V | D | CDR3
TRBV6-2/TRBV6-3 | - | ASSGPPAYEQY
TRBV11-2 | TRBD2 | ASSLKPGTSGGTTDTQY
TRBV5-1 | - | ASSPSTGLPLGSYNEQF
TRBV5-1 | - | ASKDPDGRYEQY
TRBV7-6 | - | ASSFSPDSGANVLT
TRBV27 | - | ASSSTGTVADTQY
TRBV5-5 | - | AISLGLFEGLSYEQY
TRBV7-2 | - | ASSLVSGNSYEQY
TRBV7-9 | - | ASSYVAGDTQY
TRBV3-1 | - | ASSHEGMGHGELF
TRBV20-1 | TRBD1 | SATTGAYEQY
TRBV5-1 | TRBD2 | ASSSHVAGETYNEQF
TRBV29-1 | TRBD2 | SVDGGTTDTQY
TRBV5-1 | - | ASSLDGAGGSYEQY
TRBV6-6 | - | ASSQTGYNEQF
TRBV27 | - | ASSDLGGLKTRELTDTQY